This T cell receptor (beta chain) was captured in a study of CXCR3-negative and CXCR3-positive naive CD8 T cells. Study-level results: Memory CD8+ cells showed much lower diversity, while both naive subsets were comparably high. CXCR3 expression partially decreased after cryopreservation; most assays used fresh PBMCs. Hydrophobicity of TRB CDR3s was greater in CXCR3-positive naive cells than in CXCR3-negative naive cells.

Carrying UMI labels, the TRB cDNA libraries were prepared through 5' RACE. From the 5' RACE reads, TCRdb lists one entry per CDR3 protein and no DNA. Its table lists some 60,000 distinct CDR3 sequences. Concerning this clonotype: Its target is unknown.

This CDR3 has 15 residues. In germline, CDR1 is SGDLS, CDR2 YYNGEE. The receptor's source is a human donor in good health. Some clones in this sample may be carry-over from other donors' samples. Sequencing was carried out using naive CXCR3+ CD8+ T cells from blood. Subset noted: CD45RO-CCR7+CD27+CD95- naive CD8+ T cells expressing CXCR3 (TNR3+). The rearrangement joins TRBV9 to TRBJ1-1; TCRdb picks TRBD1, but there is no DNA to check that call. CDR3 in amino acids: CASSATTGRRTEAFF.